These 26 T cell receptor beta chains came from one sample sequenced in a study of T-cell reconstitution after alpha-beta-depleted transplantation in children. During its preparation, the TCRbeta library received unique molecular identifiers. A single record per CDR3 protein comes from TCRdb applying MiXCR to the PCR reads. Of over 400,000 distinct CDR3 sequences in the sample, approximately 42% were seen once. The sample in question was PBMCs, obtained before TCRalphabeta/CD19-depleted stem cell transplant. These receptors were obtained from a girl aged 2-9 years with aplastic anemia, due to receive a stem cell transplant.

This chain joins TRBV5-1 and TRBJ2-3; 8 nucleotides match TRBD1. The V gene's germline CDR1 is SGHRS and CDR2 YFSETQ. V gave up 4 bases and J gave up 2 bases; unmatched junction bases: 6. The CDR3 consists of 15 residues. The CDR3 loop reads CASSQRGQVTDTQYF. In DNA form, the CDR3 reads TGCGCCAGCAGCCAGAGGGGACAGGTCACAGATACGCAGTATTTT. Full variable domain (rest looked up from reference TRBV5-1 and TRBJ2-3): KAGVTQTPRYLIKTRGQQVTLSCSPISGHRSVSWYQQTPGQGLQFLFEYFSETQRNKGNFPGRFSGRQFSNSRSEMNVSTLELGDSALYLCASSQRGQVTDTQYFGPGTRLTVL.

The CDR3 coding sequence is TGTGCCAGCAGCTCGACTAGCGGAGAAAACATTCAGTACTTC. It translates to CASSSTSGENIQYF. The chain combines TRBV9 with TRBJ2-4, with 9 bases aligning to TRBD2. The V and J ends lost 4 bases and 5 bases, in that order; junction bases with no gene match: 4. The CDR3 runs 14 residues. Germline V lookup: CDR1 SGDLS, CDR2 YYNGEE.

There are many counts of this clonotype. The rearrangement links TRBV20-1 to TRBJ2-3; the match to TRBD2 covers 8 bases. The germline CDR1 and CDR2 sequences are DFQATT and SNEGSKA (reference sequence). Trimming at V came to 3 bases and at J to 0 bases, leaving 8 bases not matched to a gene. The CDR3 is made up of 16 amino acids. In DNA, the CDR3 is TGCAGTGCTAGGGGGATAACTAGCGGAAGCACAGATACGCAGTATTTT. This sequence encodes CSARGITSGSTDTQYF.

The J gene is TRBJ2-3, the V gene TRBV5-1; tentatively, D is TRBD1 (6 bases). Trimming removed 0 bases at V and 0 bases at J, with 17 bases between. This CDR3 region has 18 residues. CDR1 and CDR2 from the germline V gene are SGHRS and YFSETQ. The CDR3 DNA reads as TGCGCCAGCAGCTTGGAACGGGACACAAGATCTAGCACAGATACGCAGTATTTT. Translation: CASSLERDTRSSTDTQYF.

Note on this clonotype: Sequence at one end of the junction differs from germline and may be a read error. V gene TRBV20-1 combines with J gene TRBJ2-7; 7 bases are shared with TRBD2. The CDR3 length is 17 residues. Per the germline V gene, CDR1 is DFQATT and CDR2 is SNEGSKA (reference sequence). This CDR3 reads CCARAALGGGSPYEQYF. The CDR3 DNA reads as TGCTGTGCTAGAGCGGCGCTCGGGGGAGGGTCGCCCTACGAGCAGTACTTC.

The CDR3 reads CASSFSGRAHNEQFF. The CDR3 region has the DNA TGTGCCAGCAGCTTTAGCGGGAGGGCGCACAATGAGCAGTTCTTC. V is TRBV7-3 and J is TRBJ2-1; 11 bases fit TRBD2. The germline CDR1 and CDR2 sequences are SGHTA and FQGTGA. Trimming at V came to 3 bases and at J to 5 bases, leaving 3 bases not matched to a gene. CDR3 size: 15 residues.

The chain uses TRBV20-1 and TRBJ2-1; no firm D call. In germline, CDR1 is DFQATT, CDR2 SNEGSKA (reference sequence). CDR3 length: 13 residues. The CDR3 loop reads CAYFRSFGYEQFF. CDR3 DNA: TGCGCTTACTTTAGGAGTTTTGGCTATGAGCAGTTCTTC.

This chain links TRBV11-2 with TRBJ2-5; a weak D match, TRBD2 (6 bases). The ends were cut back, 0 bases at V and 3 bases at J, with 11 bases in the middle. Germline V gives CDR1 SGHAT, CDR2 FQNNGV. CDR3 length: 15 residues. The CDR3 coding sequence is TGTGCCAGCAGCTTAGAGGGACTTCCCAAAGAGACCCAGTACTTC. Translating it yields CASSLEGLPKETQYF. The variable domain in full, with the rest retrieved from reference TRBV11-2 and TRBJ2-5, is EAGVAQSPRYKIIEKRQSVAFWCNPISGHATLYWYQQILGQGPKLLIQFQNNGVVDDSQLPKDRFSAERLKGVDSTLKIQPAKLEDSAVYLCASSLEGLPKETQYFGPGTRLLVL.

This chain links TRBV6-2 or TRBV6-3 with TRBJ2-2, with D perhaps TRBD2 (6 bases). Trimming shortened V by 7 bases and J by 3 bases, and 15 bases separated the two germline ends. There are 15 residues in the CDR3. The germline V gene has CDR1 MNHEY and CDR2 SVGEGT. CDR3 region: CASTLRDSYTGELFF. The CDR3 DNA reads TGTGCCAGCACATTACGGGACTCTTACACCGGGGAGCTGTTTTTT.

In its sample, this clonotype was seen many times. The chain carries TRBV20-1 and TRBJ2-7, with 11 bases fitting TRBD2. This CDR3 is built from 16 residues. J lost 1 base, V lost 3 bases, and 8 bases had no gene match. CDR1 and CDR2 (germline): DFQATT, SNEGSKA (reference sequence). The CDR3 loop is CSARGIAGGPSYEQYF. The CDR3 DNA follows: TGCAGTGCTAGGGGAATAGCGGGAGGGCCTTCCTACGAGCAGTACTTC.

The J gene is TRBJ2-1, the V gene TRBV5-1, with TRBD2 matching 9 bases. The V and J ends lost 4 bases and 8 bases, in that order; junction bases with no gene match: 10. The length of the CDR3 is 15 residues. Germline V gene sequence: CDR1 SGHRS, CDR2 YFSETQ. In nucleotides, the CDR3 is TGCGCCAGCAGCCCCGGGACTAGCTATTTCCATGAGCAGTTCTTC. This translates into CASSPGTSYFHEQFF.

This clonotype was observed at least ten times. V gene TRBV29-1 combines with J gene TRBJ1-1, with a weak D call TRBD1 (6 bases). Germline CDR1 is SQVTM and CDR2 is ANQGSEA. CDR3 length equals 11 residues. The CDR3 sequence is CSGWGATEAFF. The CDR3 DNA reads TGCTCAGGCTGGGGGGCAACTGAAGCTTTCTTT.

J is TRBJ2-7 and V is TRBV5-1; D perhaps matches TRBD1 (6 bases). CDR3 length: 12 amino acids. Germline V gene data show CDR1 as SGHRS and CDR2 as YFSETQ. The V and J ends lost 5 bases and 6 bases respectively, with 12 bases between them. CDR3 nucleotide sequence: TGCGCCAGCAGACATTCAGGGGCCGAGCAGTACTTC. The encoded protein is CASRHSGAEQYF.

The CDR3 loop reads CAISGEDSMFQRETQYF. CDR3 nucleotide sequence: TGTGCCATCAGTGGGGAGGACAGTATGTTCCAGAGGGAGACCCAGTACTTC. This chain links TRBV10-3 with TRBJ2-5, with D perhaps matching TRBD1 or TRBD2 (6 bases each). Germline-derived CDR1 and CDR2 are ENHRY and SYGVKD. The CDR3 covers 17 residues. V dropped 4 bases and J dropped 5 bases, with 23 bases sitting between them.

In DNA, the CDR3 is TGCGCCAGCAGCGCAGGTGGAGCCACAGATACGCAGTATTTT. It encodes CASSAGGATDTQYF. This chain joins TRBV5-1 and TRBJ2-3; no definite D call. Trimming took 4 bases from V and 2 from J, leaving 11 bases between them. Germline V gene sequence: CDR1 SGHRS, CDR2 YFSETQ. This CDR3 spans 14 amino acids. The full variable domain, its missing parts supplied by reference TRBV5-1 and TRBJ2-3, is KAGVTQTPRYLIKTRGQQVTLSCSPISGHRSVSWYQQTPGQGLQFLFEYFSETQRNKGNFPGRFSGRQFSNSRSEMNVSTLELGDSALYLCASSAGGATDTQYFGPGTRLTVL.

For the CDR3, the DNA is TGTGCCAGCAGCTTATGGGGTAGAGGGACAGGGGTTGAAGATACGCAGTATTTT. It yields the protein CASSLWGRGTGVEDTQYF. The chain recombines TRBV7-3 with TRBJ2-3, with 10 bases aligning to TRBD1. CDR3 length: 18 residues. Trimming at V came to 2 bases and at J to 5 bases, leaving 13 bases not matched to a gene. CDR1 is SGHTA and CDR2 is FQGTGA in the germline V gene.

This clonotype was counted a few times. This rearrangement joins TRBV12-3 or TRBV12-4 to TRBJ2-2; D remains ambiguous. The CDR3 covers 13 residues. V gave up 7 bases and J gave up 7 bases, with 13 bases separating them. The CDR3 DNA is TGTGCCAGCACCAAACCCGCTGGCGGGGAGCTGTTTTTT. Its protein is CASTKPAGGELFF.

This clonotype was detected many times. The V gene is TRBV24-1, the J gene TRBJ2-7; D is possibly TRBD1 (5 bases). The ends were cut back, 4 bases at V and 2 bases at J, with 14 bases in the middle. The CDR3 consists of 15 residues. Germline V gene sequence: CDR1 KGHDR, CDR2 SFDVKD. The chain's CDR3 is CATSDRQTATYEQYF. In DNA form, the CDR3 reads TGTGCCACCAGTGACCGGCAGACAGCTACCTACGAGCAGTACTTC.

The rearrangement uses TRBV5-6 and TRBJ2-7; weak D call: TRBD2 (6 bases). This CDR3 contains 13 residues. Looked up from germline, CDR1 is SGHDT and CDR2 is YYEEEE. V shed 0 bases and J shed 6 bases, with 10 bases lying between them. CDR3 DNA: TGTGCCAGCAGCTTGGTGGGGGGATCCGAGCAGTACTTC. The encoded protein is CASSLVGGSEQYF. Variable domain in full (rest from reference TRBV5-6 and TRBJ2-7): DAGVTQSPTHLIKTRGQQVTLRCSPKSGHDTVSWYQQALGQGPQFIFQYYEEEERQRGNFPDRFSGHQFPNYSSELNVNALLLGDSALYLCASSLVGGSEQYFGPGTRLTVT.

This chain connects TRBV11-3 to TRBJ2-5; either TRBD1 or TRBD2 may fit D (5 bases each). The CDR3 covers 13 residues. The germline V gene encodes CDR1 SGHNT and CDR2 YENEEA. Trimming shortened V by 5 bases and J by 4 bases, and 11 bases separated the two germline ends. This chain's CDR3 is CASSQRGVETQYF. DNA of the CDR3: TGTGCCAGCAGCCAAAGAGGGGTAGAGACCCAGTACTTC.

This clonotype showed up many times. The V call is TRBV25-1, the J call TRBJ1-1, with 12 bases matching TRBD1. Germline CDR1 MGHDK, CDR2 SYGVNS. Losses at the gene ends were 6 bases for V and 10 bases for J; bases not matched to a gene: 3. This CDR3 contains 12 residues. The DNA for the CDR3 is TGTGCCAGCAGAGGGACAGGGGGCCCAGCTTTCTTT. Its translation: CASRGTGGPAFF.

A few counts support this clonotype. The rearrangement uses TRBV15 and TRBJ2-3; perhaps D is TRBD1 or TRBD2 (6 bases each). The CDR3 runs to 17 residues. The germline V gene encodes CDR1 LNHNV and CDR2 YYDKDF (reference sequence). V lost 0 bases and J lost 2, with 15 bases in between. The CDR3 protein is CATSRDGGTNPTDTQYF. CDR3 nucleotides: TGTGCCACCAGCAGAGACGGAGGGACAAATCCCACAGATACGCAGTATTTT. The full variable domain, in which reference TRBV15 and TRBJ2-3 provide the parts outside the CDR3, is DAMVIQNPRYQVTQFGKPVTLSCSQTLNHNVMYWYQQKSSQAPKLLFHYYDKDFNNEADTPDNFQSRRPNTSFCFLDIRSPGLGDTAMYLCATSRDGGTNPTDTQYFGPGTRLTVL.

The CDR3 DNA follows: TGTGCCAGCATCAGACTAGCGGTCGAAGAGACCCAGTACTTC. Its protein product is CASIRLAVEETQYF. The genes are TRBV6-1 and TRBJ2-5, with 9 nucleotides matching TRBD2. Germline CDR1 and CDR2: MNHNS and SASEGT. V dropped 7 bases and J dropped 3; count of bases not matched to a gene: 6. The CDR3 length is 14 residues.

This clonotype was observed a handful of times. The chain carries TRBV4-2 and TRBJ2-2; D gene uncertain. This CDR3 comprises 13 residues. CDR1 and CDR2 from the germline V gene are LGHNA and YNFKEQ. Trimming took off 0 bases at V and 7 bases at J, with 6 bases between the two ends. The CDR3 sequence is CASSQDLNGELFF. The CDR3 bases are TGTGCCAGCAGCCAAGATTTGAACGGGGAGCTGTTTTTT.

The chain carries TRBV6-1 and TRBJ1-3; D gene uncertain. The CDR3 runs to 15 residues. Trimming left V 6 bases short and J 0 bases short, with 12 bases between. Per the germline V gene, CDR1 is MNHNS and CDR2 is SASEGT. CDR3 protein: CASREFPLSGNTIYF. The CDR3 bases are TGTGCCAGCAGAGAATTCCCGCTCTCTGGAAACACCATATATTTT.

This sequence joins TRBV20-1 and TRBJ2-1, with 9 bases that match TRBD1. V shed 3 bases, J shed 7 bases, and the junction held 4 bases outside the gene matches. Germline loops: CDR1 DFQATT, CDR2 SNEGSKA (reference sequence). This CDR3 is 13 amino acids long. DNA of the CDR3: TGCAGTGCTAGCGGGACAGGGATGAATGAGCAGTTCTTC. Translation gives CSASGTGMNEQFF.